The 13 T cell receptor beta chains reported below all come from one sample, sequenced in a study of blood T cell repertoires in COVID-19. Generated by immunoSEQ multiplex PCR, the TCRdb table keeps only in-frame clones and is missing some. The sample records some 64,000 clones, 88% being singletons. Sequenced sample: peripheral blood. These receptors all come from a man between 65 and 85 years old with acute or convalescent COVID-19.

This clone was counted between two and nine times. V usage is TRBV11-3 and J usage is TRBJ2-5; TRBD1 matches at 11 bases. CDR3 length: 14 amino acids. The V and J ends lost 3 bases and 6 bases, in that order; junction bases with no gene match: 3. CDR1 and CDR2 from the germline V gene are SGHNT and YENEEA. The CDR3 DNA sequence: TGTGCCAGCAGCTTTTGGGACAGGGGGAAGACCCAGTACTTC. Its protein product is CASSFWDRGKTQYF.

The chain links TRBV7-8 to TRBJ2-5; 11 bases are shared with TRBD1. Germline V gene sequence: CDR1 SGHVS, CDR2 FQNEAQ. V trimming: 3 bases; J trimming: 4 bases; junction bases outside the gene matches: 7. This CDR3 spans 16 amino acids. As DNA, the CDR3 is TGTGCCAGCAGCTTTTCCGGACAGGGGGCGCGAGAGACCCAGTACTTC. This encodes CASSFSGQGARETQYF.

This chain connects TRBV2 to TRBJ2-1; D call uncertain. The CDR3 sequence is 15 residues long. V dropped 7 bases and J dropped 6 bases, with 19 bases sitting between them. The germline V gene has CDR1 SNHLY and CDR2 FYNNEI. This CDR3 is CASTPPALPGNEQFF. CDR3 nucleotide sequence: TGTGCCAGCACCCCGCCAGCCCTACCGGGCAATGAGCAGTTCTTC.

This chain uses TRBV24-1 with TRBJ2-5, with 11 positions matching TRBD1. CDR3 length: 15 amino acids. CDR1 KGHDR and CDR2 SFDVKD come from the germline V gene. Germline trimming cut 3 bases from V and 3 bases from J; bases unmatched to any gene: 2. Written as DNA, the CDR3 is TGTGCCACCAGTGATAGGACAGGGGGCGAAGAGACCCAGTACTTC. This sequence encodes CATSDRTGGEETQYF.

The chain recombines TRBV30 with TRBJ2-5; 13 bases fit TRBD2. Germline CDR1 reads GTSNPN; CDR2 reads SVGIG (reference sequence). V lost 5 bases, J lost 7 bases, and 13 bases stayed unmatched. CDR3 length: 16 residues. The CDR3 DNA is TGTGCCTGGGCCCGCTATACAGGACTAGCGGGGGCGACCCAGTACTTC. As protein: CAWARYTGLAGATQYF. Drawing the rest from reference TRBV30 and TRBJ2-5, the complete variable domain is SQTIHQWPATLVQPVGSPLSLECTVEGTSNPNLYWYRQAAGRGLQLLFYSVGIGQISSEVPQNLSASRPQDRQFILSSKKLLLSDSGFYLCAWARYTGLAGATQYFGPGTRLLVL.

This chain uses TRBV25-1 with TRBJ1-5; no clear D. The ends were cut back, 3 bases at V and 3 bases at J, with 9 bases in the middle. The CDR3 is 14 amino acids. CDR1 is MGHDK and CDR2 is SYGVNS in the germline V gene. The CDR3 region has the DNA TGTGCCAGCAGTGAGGCAGGCCCCAATCAGCCCCAGCATTTT. Encoded protein: CASSEAGPNQPQHF.

The genes are TRBV3-1 (or the pseudogene TRBV3-2) and TRBJ1-2, with 8 bases matching TRBD1. Germline CDR1 reads LGHDT; CDR2 reads YNNKEL (reference sequence). V trimming: 10 bases; J trimming: 8 bases; junction bases outside the gene matches: 9. The CDR3 is made up of 12 amino acids. The CDR3: CATLQGDWGYTF. CDR3 nucleotides: TGTGCCACCTTACAGGGGGACTGGGGCTACACCTTC.

The V call is TRBV19, the J call TRBJ2-3, with 9 bases fitting TRBD2. The V and J ends lost 3 bases and 0 bases, in that order; junction bases with no gene match: 7. CDR1 is LNHDA, CDR2 SQIVND, per germline (reference sequence). This CDR3 is 17 amino acids long. Here the CDR3 DNA reads TGTGCCAGTAGTATTGGGCTAGCGGGGACCAGCACAGATACGCAGTATTTT. Its protein is CASSIGLAGTSTDTQYF. The full variable domain, rest sourced from reference TRBV19 and TRBJ2-3, is DGGITQSPKYLFRKEGQNVTLSCEQNLNHDAMYWYRQDPGQGLRLIYYSQIVNDFQKGDIAEGYSVSREKKESFPLTVTSAQKNPTAFYLCASSIGLAGTSTDTQYFGPGTRLTVL.

The chain carries TRBV5-5 and TRBJ2-7; TRBD1 might be the D (6 bases). In germline, CDR1 is SGHKS, CDR2 YYEKEE (reference sequence). The CDR3 length is 14 residues. Trimming cost V 1 base and J 5 bases, with 13 bases left between them. CDR3 in DNA: TGTGCCAGCAGCTTGACTCAGGGGAGCAACGAGCAGTACTTC. Translation gives CASSLTQGSNEQYF. Full variable domain (rest looked up from reference TRBV5-5 and TRBJ2-7): DAGVTQSPTHLIKTRGQQVTLRCSPISGHKSVSWYQQVLGQGPQFIFQYYEKEERGRGNFPDRFSARQFPNYSSELNVNALLLGDSALYLCASSLTQGSNEQYFGPGTRLTVT.

The chain uses TRBV24-1 and TRBJ2-5; D gene ambiguous. The CDR3 totals 15 residues. Germline V lookup: CDR1 KGHDR, CDR2 SFDVKD. The V end lost 2 bases, the J end lost 2 bases, and 11 bases lay between the germline ends. The CDR3 protein is CATSDYNSRQETQYF. CDR3 coding DNA: TGTGCCACCAGTGATTACAACAGCCGGCAAGAGACCCAGTACTTC.

The gene calls are TRBV19 and TRBJ1-1; tentative D call: TRBD1 (6 bases). Per the germline V gene, CDR1 is LNHDA and CDR2 is SQIVND (reference sequence). V dropped 3 bases and J dropped 3 bases, with 8 bases sitting between them. The CDR3 contains 13 residues. Written as DNA, the CDR3 is TGTGCCAGTAGTATGTACAGGGACACTGAAGCTTTCTTT. It yields the protein CASSMYRDTEAFF.

The chain employs TRBV7-3 and TRBJ2-1; no definite D call. The CDR3 length is 15 residues. The germline gives CDR1 SGHTA, CDR2 FQGTGA. The ends were cut back, 0 bases at V and 9 bases at J, with 15 bases in the middle. As DNA, the CDR3 is TGTGCCAGCAGCTTAACCGGGTCTCTAGAGCTTGAGCAGTTCTTC. The encoded protein is CASSLTGSLELEQFF.

The V gene is TRBV2, the J gene TRBJ1-1, with D unclear. CDR3 length: 15 residues. Trimming took 0 bases from V and 1 from J, leaving 9 bases between them. Per the germline V gene, CDR1 is SNHLY and CDR2 is FYNNEI. This chain's CDR3 is CASSEAPAGNTEAFF. Here the CDR3 DNA reads TGTGCCAGCAGTGAAGCGCCAGCAGGGAACACTGAAGCTTTCTTT.